Below, 31 T cell receptor beta chains from the same sample are listed, as sequenced in a study of blood T cells in healthy people across ages (dated by TCRdb to the mid-2010s). Receptor amplification or capture employed 5' RACE. The sequencer was an Illumina HiSeq 2500. The second PCR ran for about 6 to 11 cycles and used a J-beta primer mix along with a sample-barcoded 5' primer. TCRdb passed the public sequencing reads through fastp at Q25 and MiXCR, retaining productive beta sequences. Every entry covers one CDR3 protein and lists the most common genes and DNA from its rows. The sample records roughly 800,000 distinct CDR3 sequences, 53% of which are singletons. The top ten constitute roughly two fifths of the sample. The sequenced sample consisted of blood. Every receptor here comes from an elderly man in good health.

The chain carries TRBV15 and TRBJ2-5; unclear D gene. The V gene lost 1 base and the J gene lost 7 bases, with 4 bases spanning the gap. The CDR3 has 11 amino acids. Germline CDR1 and CDR2: LNHNV and YYDKDF (reference sequence). For the CDR3, the DNA is TGTGCCACCAGCAGAGGCGGGACCCAGTACTTC. Amino acids: CATSRGGTQYF.

The chain recombines TRBV6-5 with TRBJ1-2; the match to TRBD1 covers 10 bases. Germline trimming cut 6 bases from V and 8 bases from J; bases unmatched to any gene: 9. The CDR3 sequence is 14 residues long. Germline values: CDR1 MNHEY, CDR2 SVGAGI. CDR3 bases: TGTGCCAGCAGGATTCGACAGGGGGCGGGAGGCTACACCTTC. Residues: CASRIRQGAGGYTF.

The chain recombines TRBV13 with TRBJ2-2; TRBD1 aligns across 9 bases. V gave up 4 bases and J gave up 4 bases; unmatched junction bases: 4. Germline CDR1 and CDR2: PRHDT and FYEKMQ (reference sequence). The CDR3 is 15 amino acids. The CDR3 DNA is TGTGCCAGCAGCTGGGGGACAGGGCGCACCGGGGAGCTGTTTTTT. Protein sequence: CASSWGTGRTGELFF.

The chain links TRBV7-2 to TRBJ1-3; D gene unclear. The CDR3 consists of 15 residues. From germline, CDR1 is SGHTA and CDR2 FQGNSA. Trimming left V 5 bases short and J 0 bases short, with 11 bases between. CDR3 protein: CASSTRASSGNTIYF. The DNA of the CDR3 is TGTGCCAGCAGCACACGGGCTTCCTCTGGAAACACCATATATTTT.

The chain recombines TRBV10-3 with TRBJ2-7; 14 bases align to TRBD2. CDR1 and CDR2 from the germline V gene are ENHRY and SYGVKD. The CDR3 runs 18 residues. Losses at the gene ends were 4 bases for V and 0 bases for J; bases not matched to a gene: 8. CDR3 region: CAISGGLAGVGSSYEQYF. The CDR3 coding sequence is TGTGCCATCAGTGGGGGACTAGCGGGAGTGGGTAGCTCCTACGAGCAGTACTTC.

This chain links TRBV20-1 with TRBJ2-1, with TRBD2 matching over 9 bases. V trimming: 4 bases; J trimming: 8 bases; junction bases outside the gene matches: 18. From germline, CDR1 is DFQATT and CDR2 SNEGSKA (reference sequence). The CDR3 is made up of 17 amino acids. This CDR3 reads CSAIASATSGIFHEQFF. The CDR3 DNA is TGCAGTGCTATTGCCTCCGCGACTAGCGGAATTTTCCATGAGCAGTTCTTC.

This clonotype has only a few counts. The chain joins TRBV7-2 to TRBJ1-2, with D maybe TRBD1 (5 bases). The CDR3 has 12 residues. V shed 2 bases and J shed 8 bases, with 9 bases lying between them. Germline values: CDR1 SGHTA, CDR2 FQGNSA. Written as DNA, the CDR3 is TGTGCCAGCAGCTTACGGGGGGTAGGCTACACCTTC. Residues: CASSLRGVGYTF.

This clonotype was recorded once. The junction shows a germline mismatch at one end, possibly a read error. V and J are TRBV7-9 and TRBJ1-4; D not resolved. Per the germline V gene, CDR1 is SEHNR and CDR2 is FQNEAQ (reference sequence). The CDR3 extends over 14 amino acids. CDR3 in amino acids: CASSREGSNEKPFF. In nucleotides, the CDR3 is TGTGCCAGCAGCCGAGAGGGTAGCAATGAAAAACCGTTTTTT.

This clonotype was found a few times. The CDR3 bases are TGTGCCAGCACCCTCCAGGCCTCCTACAATGAGCAGTTCTTC. It specifies CASTLQASYNEQFF. The chain links TRBV5-5 to TRBJ2-1; no reliable D call. The germline gives CDR1 SGHKS, CDR2 YYEKEE (reference sequence). Trimming pared 6 bases from V and 0 bases from J, leaving 10 bases between. The CDR3 sequence is 14 residues long.

This clonotype was detected only once. The V and J genes are TRBV28 and TRBJ2-5; D unresolved. CDR1 and CDR2 from the germline V gene are MDHEN and SYDVKM. This CDR3 is 15 amino acids long. Trimming removed 4 bases from V and 8 bases from J, with 20 bases in between. The CDR3 spells CASSSSVELSPTQYF. CDR3 nucleotides: TGTGCCAGCAGTTCGTCCGTGGAGCTGTCCCCCACCCAGTACTTC.

This chain connects TRBV27 to TRBJ2-1; perhaps TRBD1 as D (5 bases). Germline values: CDR1 MNHEY, CDR2 SMNVEV (reference sequence). This CDR3 region has 13 residues. V was clipped by 3 bases and J by 10 bases, with 13 bases between them. The CDR3 is CASSLVPTGEQFF. CDR3 coding DNA: TGTGCCAGCAGTTTGGTCCCCACAGGAGAGCAGTTCTTC.

The rearrangement links TRBV5-1 to TRBJ1-1, with D hard to call. The V gene lost 5 bases and the J gene lost 5 bases, with 16 bases spanning the gap. The CDR3 consists of 14 residues. Germline CDR1 and CDR2: SGHRS and YFSETQ. CDR3 residues: CASRVGLEATEAFF. The CDR3 coding sequence is TGCGCCAGCAGAGTTGGGTTAGAAGCGACTGAAGCTTTCTTT.

The chain uses TRBV24-1 and TRBJ2-5, with TRBD1 matching over 9 bases. The CDR3 is 16 residues long. Germline CDR1 reads KGHDR; CDR2 reads SFDVKD. V lost 4 bases, J lost 4 bases, and 9 bases stayed unmatched. CDR3 protein: CATSEAGQGGGETQYF. In DNA, the CDR3 is TGTGCCACCAGTGAGGCGGGACAGGGCGGTGGAGAGACCCAGTACTTC.

The genes are TRBV5-6 and TRBJ1-4; D gene uncertain. This CDR3 is 15 amino acids long. Germline CDR1 and CDR2: SGHDT and YYEEEE. The ends were cut back, 0 bases at V and 4 bases at J, with 10 bases in the middle. The CDR3 loop is CASSLAGGFNEKLFF. CDR3 sequence (DNA): TGTGCCAGCAGCTTGGCTGGCGGATTTAATGAAAAACTGTTTTTT.

Regarding this clonotype: Given a much more abundant clone one base away, this may be a read error. J is TRBJ2-4 and V is TRBV15, with 13 positions matching TRBD2. The J call may be mistaken, given a closer DNA end match to TRBJ2-7. CDR3 size: 15 residues. Germline V lookup: CDR1 LNHNV, CDR2 YYDKDF (reference sequence). CDR3 nucleotide sequence: TGTGCCACCAGCCGCGGACTAGCGGGAGTATACGAGCAGTACTTC. It specifies CATSRGLAGVYEQYF.

Worth noting for this clonotype: A much larger clone lies one base from this, so it may be a read error. The rearrangement links TRBV9 to TRBJ2-3; either TRBD1 or TRBD2 may supply D (5 bases each). Germline lookup yields CDR1 SGDLS and CDR2 YYNGEE. This CDR3 has 14 residues. V lost 3 bases and J 11 bases, leaving 19 bases between the germline ends. The CDR3 sequence: CASSAGSWGNMQYF. CDR3 in DNA: TGTGCCAGCAGCGCTGGGTCTTGGGGGAATATGCAGTATTTT. The variable domain in full, with the rest retrieved from reference TRBV9 and TRBJ2-3, is DSGVTQTPKHLITATGQRVTLRCSPRSGDLSVYWYQQSLDQGLQFLIQYYNGEERAKGNILERFSAQQFPDLHSELNLSSLELGDSALYFCASSAGSWGNMQYFGPGTRLTVL.

This chain joins TRBV12-3 or TRBV12-4 and TRBJ2-1; D may be TRBD2 (6 bases). V shed 2 bases and J shed 15 bases, with 20 bases lying between them. This CDR3 has 14 residues. The CDR3 loop reads CASSLRDSNRVPFF. The CDR3 nucleotides are TGTGCCAGCAGTTTACGGGACTCGAACCGGGTGCCGTTCTTC.

The chain combines TRBV6-6 with TRBJ1-2; the match to TRBD1 covers 7 bases. Germline V gene sequence: CDR1 MNHNY, CDR2 SVGAGI (reference sequence). Unmatched junction bases numbered 11, after V lost 8 bases and J lost 8 bases. The CDR3 loop spans 13 amino acids. Written as DNA, the CDR3 is TGTGCCAGCGGCGACAGGGCTGGGGTAGGCTACACCTTC. Encoded protein: CASGDRAGVGYTF.

The J gene is TRBJ1-2, the V gene TRBV7-2; D ambiguous. Germline-derived CDR1 and CDR2 are SGHTA and FQGNSA. V was clipped by 5 bases and J by 5 bases, with 15 bases between them. CDR3 length equals 14 residues. CDR3 bases: TGTGCCAGCAGCGTAGAGGGAAACCCATATGGCTACACCTTC. Encoded protein: CASSVEGNPYGYTF.

This clonotype has more than one count but fewer than ten. The chain employs TRBV20-1 and TRBJ2-7; D ambiguous. With 1 base removed from V and 4 bases from J, the gap between germline ends came to 11 bases. From germline, CDR1 is DFQATT and CDR2 SNEGSKA (reference sequence). CDR3 length equals 13 residues. The CDR3 region has the DNA TGCAGTGCTAGAGTAGGTAGCAAGTACGAGCAGTACTTC. This sequence encodes CSARVGSKYEQYF.

The chain uses TRBV10-3 and TRBJ2-7, with 13 bases matching TRBD2. CDR1 and CDR2 (germline): ENHRY, SYGVKD. This CDR3 region has 17 residues. Trimming at V came to 5 bases and at J to 7 bases, leaving 14 bases not matched to a gene. The CDR3 is CAISRNARLAGGPEQYF. CDR3 nucleotides: TGTGCCATCAGTCGAAACGCCCGACTAGCGGGGGGTCCTGAGCAGTACTTC.

The chain links TRBV12-3 or TRBV12-4 to TRBJ2-7; 7 positions agree with TRBD1. CDR3 length: 14 residues. Trimming removed 3 bases from V and 5 bases from J; junction bases left unmatched: 7. CDR3 DNA sequence: TGTGCCAGCAGTTTCGAGGGGGCGAGGAACGAGCAGTACTTC. Protein: CASSFEGARNEQYF.

This clonotype was detected once. The CDR3 bases are TGTGCCAGCAGCATGGATTTGAGGGGGGACACTGAAGCTTTCTTT. The encoded protein is CASSMDLRGDTEAFF. The rearrangement joins TRBV14 to TRBJ1-1, with TRBD1 as a possible D gene (6 bases). With 5 bases removed from V and 3 bases from J, the gap between germline ends came to 16 bases. Germline V lookup: CDR1 SGHDN, CDR2 FVKESK. The CDR3 runs 15 residues.

The chain employs TRBV20-1 and TRBJ2-3, with 11 bases matching TRBD2. V trimming: 3 bases; J trimming: 6 bases; junction bases outside the gene matches: 11. Germline V lookup: CDR1 DFQATT, CDR2 SNEGSKA (reference sequence). This CDR3 region has 16 residues. CDR3 nucleotides: TGCAGTGCTAGGCGAATAGCGGGAGGGCCTCAGGATACGCAGTATTTT. It codes for CSARRIAGGPQDTQYF.

This clonotype has only a few counts. This chain joins TRBV2 and TRBJ2-1; possible D gene TRBD1, 5 bases. The germline gives CDR1 SNHLY, CDR2 FYNNEI. Trimming removed 7 bases at V and 3 bases at J, with 7 bases between. This CDR3 is built from 12 residues. This CDR3 is CASKDSYNEQFF. For the CDR3, the DNA is TGTGCCAGCAAAGACAGCTACAATGAGCAGTTCTTC.

The chain links TRBV27 to TRBJ2-1; 8 positions match TRBD1. This CDR3 contains 16 residues. CDR1 and CDR2 (germline): MNHEY, SMNVEV (reference sequence). Trimming at V came to 2 bases and at J to 7 bases, leaving 10 bases not matched to a gene. CDR3 residues: CASSLRSQGAGNEQFF. The DNA of the CDR3 is TGTGCCAGCAGTTTACGGTCCCAGGGGGCGGGTAATGAGCAGTTCTTC.

In its sample, this clonotype was seen a few times. The J gene is TRBJ2-7, the V gene TRBV29-1; D call uncertain. V was trimmed by 3 bases and J by 0 bases, leaving 9 bases between them. The CDR3 extends over 13 amino acids. The V gene's germline CDR1 is SQVTM and CDR2 ANQGSEA. The CDR3 reads CSVETRASYEQYF. Here the CDR3 DNA reads TGCAGCGTTGAGACAAGGGCCTCCTACGAGCAGTACTTC.

The chain recombines TRBV12-3 or TRBV12-4 with TRBJ2-3, with D tentatively TRBD2 (5 bases). This CDR3 contains 15 residues. The V and J ends lost 3 bases and 1 base respectively, with 11 bases between them. CDR3 loop: CASSLDGIRTDTQYF. The CDR3 region has the DNA TGTGCCAGCAGTTTGGACGGGATTCGCACAGATACGCAGTATTTT.

This clonotype has just a few counts. V is TRBV4-2 and J is TRBJ2-1; the D gene is possibly TRBD1 (8 bases). In germline, CDR1 is LGHNA, CDR2 YNFKEQ. V lost 4 bases to trimming and J lost 8 bases, with 18 bases between them. The CDR3 has 15 amino acids. This chain's CDR3 is CASSPWTGTNDEQFF. For the CDR3, the DNA is TGTGCCAGCAGCCCTTGGACAGGGACTAACGATGAGCAGTTCTTC.

The V call is TRBV6-5, the J call TRBJ2-1; weak D call: TRBD2 (6 bases). Germline V gives CDR1 MNHEY, CDR2 SVGAGI. CDR3 length: 14 residues. The germline V and J ends were trimmed by 3 bases and 7 bases, with 13 bases remaining between them. CDR3 sequence reads: CASSYQSLANEQFF. In nucleotides, the CDR3 is TGTGCCAGCAGTTATCAGTCGCTAGCGAATGAGCAGTTCTTC.

In its sample, this clonotype was seen a few times. The gene calls are TRBV5-1 and TRBJ2-3; tentative D call: TRBD2 (6 bases). This CDR3 has 15 residues. The germline gives CDR1 SGHRS, CDR2 YFSETQ. V was trimmed by 0 bases and J by 14 bases, leaving 22 bases between them. For the CDR3, the DNA is TGCGCCAGCAGCTTGGATGGTGCGCGGGGCAGATACGCGTATTTT. As protein: CASSLDGARGRYAYF.